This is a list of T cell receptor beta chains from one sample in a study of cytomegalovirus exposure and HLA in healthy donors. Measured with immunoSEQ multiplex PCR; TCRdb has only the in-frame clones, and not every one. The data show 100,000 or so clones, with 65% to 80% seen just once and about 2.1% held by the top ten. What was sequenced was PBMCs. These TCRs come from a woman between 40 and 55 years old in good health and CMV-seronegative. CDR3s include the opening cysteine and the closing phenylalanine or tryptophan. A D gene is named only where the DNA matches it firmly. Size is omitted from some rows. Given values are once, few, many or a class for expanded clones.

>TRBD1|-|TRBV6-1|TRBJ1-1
CASTIAWGTGEAFF
TGTGCCAGCACCATCGCCTGGGGGACAGGGGAAGCTTTCTTT
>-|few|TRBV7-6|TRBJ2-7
CASSSGQGSYEQYF
TGTGCCAGCAGCTCCGGTCAGGGAAGCTACGAGCAGTACTTC
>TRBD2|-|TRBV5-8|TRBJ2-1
CASSLVWREVFF
TGTGCCAGCAGCTTGGTTTGGCGGGAGGTTTTCTTC
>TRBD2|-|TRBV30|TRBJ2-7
CAWSGLAGGMSSEQYF
TGTGCCTGGAGTGGGCTAGCGGGAGGAATGTCGTCCGAGCAGTACTTC
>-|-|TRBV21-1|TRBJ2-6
CASSKADRLGANVLTF
TGTGCCAGCAGCAAAGCGGACAGACTCGGGGCCAACGTCCTGACTTTC
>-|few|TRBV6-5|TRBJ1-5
CASSYGTGNQPQHF
TGTGCCAGCAGTTACGGGACTGGTAATCAGCCCCAGCATTTT
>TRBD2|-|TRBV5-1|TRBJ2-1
CASETSGSGNEQFF
TGCGCCAGCGAAACTAGCGGGAGTGGAAATGAGCAGTTCTTC
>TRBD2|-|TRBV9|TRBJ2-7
CASSVDDLAGKPYEQYF
TGTGCCAGCAGCGTAGATGATCTAGCGGGGAAACCCTACGAGCAGTACTTC
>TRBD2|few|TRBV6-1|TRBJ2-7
CASSEGGLAFYEQYF
TGTGCCAGCAGTGAAGGGGGACTAGCGTTCTACGAGCAGTACTTC
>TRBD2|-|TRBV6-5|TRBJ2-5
CASSYREGETQYF
TGTGCCAGCAGTTACCGGGAGGGCGAGACCCAGTACTTC
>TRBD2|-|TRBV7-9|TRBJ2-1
CASSSSGLNEQFF
TGTGCCAGCAGCTCTAGCGGGCTCAATGAGCAGTTCTTC
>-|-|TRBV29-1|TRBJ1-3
CSVDGGPSFGNTIYF
TGCAGCGTTGACGGGGGGCCGTCGTTTGGAAACACCATATATTTT
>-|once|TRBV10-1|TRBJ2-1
CASSDSEALNEQFF
TGCGCCAGCAGTGATTCGGAGGCGCTGAATGAGCAGTTCTTC
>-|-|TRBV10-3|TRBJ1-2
CAISDNARGSYGYTF
TGTGCCATCAGTGACAACGCCAGGGGAAGCTATGGCTACACCTTC
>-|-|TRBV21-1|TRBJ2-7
CASIPGGTSSYEQYF
TGTGCCAGCATTCCCGGCGGCACCTCCTCCTACGAGCAGTACTTC
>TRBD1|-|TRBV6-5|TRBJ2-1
CASSYTGQGARVGQFF
TGTGCCAGCAGCTACACGGGACAGGGGGCTAGGGTTGGGCAGTTCTTC
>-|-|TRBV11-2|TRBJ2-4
CASSLTGGDIQYF
TGTGCCAGCAGCTTAACAGGAGGGGACATTCAGTACTTC
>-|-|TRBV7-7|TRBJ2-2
CASSSTANTGELFF
TGTGCTAGCAGCTCTACAGCGAACACCGGGGAGCTGTTTTTT
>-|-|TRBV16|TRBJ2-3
CASSQWATDTQYF
TGTGCCAGCAGCCAATGGGCGACAGATACGCAGTATTTT
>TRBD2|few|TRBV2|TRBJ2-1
CASSELAGAYNEQFF
TGTGCCAGCAGTGAACTAGCGGGCGCCTACAATGAGCAGTTCTTC
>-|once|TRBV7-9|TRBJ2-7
CARSPTARGSEQYF
TGTGCCCGCAGCCCTACGGCGCGGGGCTCCGAGCAGTACTTC